Each of the 30 T cell receptor beta chains below was sequenced from the same sample in a study of CD4+ T cells in melanoma. TCRdb's table, derived via immunoSEQ multiplex PCR, lists solely in-frame clones and lacks some. Among roughly 120,000 clones, about 92% were seen once, and the ten largest hold approximately 3.5%. Sequenced material: peripheral blood. The receptors shown here come from a human donor with melanoma.

This clone is a singleton in its sample. The chain links TRBV18 to TRBJ2-2; no clear D gene. This CDR3 has 17 residues. Germline assignment: CDR1 KGHSH and CDR2 LQKENI. V lost 1 base to trimming and J lost 0 bases, with 12 bases between them. The CDR3 DNA follows: TGTGCCAGCTCACCACGCTCTCCGTTCGCGAACACCGGGGAGCTGTTTTTT. This sequence encodes CASSPRSPFANTGELFF.

The rearrangement joins TRBV5-1 to TRBJ2-7; D unresolved. V lost 0 bases and J 2 bases, leaving 9 bases between the germline ends. Per germline, CDR1 SGHRS and CDR2 YFSETQ. This CDR3 is built from 14 residues. The CDR3, as DNA: TGCGCCAGCAGCTTGGTGTTAGAACCCTACGAGCAGTACTTC. Translating gives CASSLVLEPYEQYF.

The J gene is TRBJ2-3, the V gene TRBV7-8; D not resolved. The V and J ends lost 4 bases and 3 bases respectively, with 17 bases between them. This CDR3 region has 16 residues. CDR1 is SGHVS, CDR2 FQNEAQ, per germline. CDR3 protein: CASSSPPAAPTDTQYF. CDR3 DNA sequence: TGTGCCAGCAGCTCCCCCCCAGCCGCACCGACAGATACGCAGTATTTT.

V is TRBV11-3 and J is TRBJ2-6; D is unresolved. This CDR3 has 14 amino acids. Germline V gene data show CDR1 as SGHNT and CDR2 as YENEEA. The V and J ends lost 7 bases and 0 bases respectively, with 7 bases between them. The CDR3 spells CASKAVSGANVLTF. Here the CDR3 DNA reads TGTGCCAGCAAAGCAGTCTCTGGGGCCAACGTCCTGACTTTC.

J is TRBJ1-1 and V is TRBV12-5; D is perhaps TRBD1 (6 bases). This CDR3 comprises 13 residues. Trimming left V 5 bases short and J 3 bases short, with 10 bases between. From germline, CDR1 is LGHNT and CDR2 FRNRAP. The CDR3 DNA follows: TGTGCTAGTGGTGTACAGGGATACACTGAAGCTTTCTTT. This codes for CASGVQGYTEAFF.

The rearrangement uses TRBV5-5 and TRBJ2-5; D might be TRBD1 or TRBD2, each matching 5 bases. CDR3 length: 13 residues. Trimming stripped 4 bases from V and 5 bases from J, with 12 bases between. Per germline, CDR1 SGHKS and CDR2 YYEKEE (reference sequence). The CDR3 region has the DNA TGTGCCAGCAGCCTGGGGCGGGTGGAGACCCAGTACTTC. Protein sequence: CASSLGRVETQYF.

This rearrangement joins TRBV4-2 to TRBJ2-7, with 13 bases aligning to TRBD2. The V segment lost 4 bases and the J segment 2 bases; nucleotides outside the gene matches: 5. CDR3 length: 16 residues. The V gene's germline CDR1 is LGHNA and CDR2 YNFKEQ. The CDR3 bases are TGTGCCAGCAGCCGAAGTACTAGCGGGAGGGCCTACGAGCAGTACTTC. This translates into CASSRSTSGRAYEQYF.

The CDR3 bases are TGTGCCAGCAGTAATGGACTAGCGGGCCTCACAGATACGCAGTATTTT. This encodes CASSNGLAGLTDTQYF. V and J are TRBV27 and TRBJ2-3, with 11 bases matching TRBD2. CDR3 length: 16 residues. The trim removed 5 bases at V and 2 bases at J, leaving 6 bases unmatched. Germline V CDR1 and CDR2: MNHEY, SMNVEV (reference sequence).

V usage is TRBV19 and J usage is TRBJ1-4; the D is unclear. V was pared by 3 bases and J by 3 bases, with 11 bases between. The CDR3 has 15 residues. The germline V gene encodes CDR1 LNHDA and CDR2 SQIVND (reference sequence). This CDR3 is CASSIYAGSNEKLFF. As DNA, the CDR3 is TGTGCCAGTAGTATTTATGCAGGATCTAATGAAAAACTGTTTTTT.

V gene TRBV7-8 combines with J gene TRBJ1-1, with D perhaps TRBD1 (6 bases). Germline V CDR1 and CDR2: SGHVS, FQNEAQ. This CDR3 comprises 15 residues. V lost 6 bases and J 1 base, leaving 15 bases between the germline ends. The DNA of the CDR3 is TGTGCCAGCAGTGGGGGGACATGGACGAACACTGAAGCTTTCTTT. Residues: CASSGGTWTNTEAFF.

The chain recombines TRBV11-2 with TRBJ1-1; D may be TRBD1 (5 bases). The germline CDR1 and CDR2 sequences are SGHAT and FQNNGV. With 1 base removed from V and 10 bases from J, the gap between germline ends came to 22 bases. This CDR3 region has 16 residues. Here the CDR3 reads CASSLGPYPSGRGAFF. The DNA of the CDR3 is TGTGCCAGCAGCTTAGGCCCCTACCCCTCAGGGCGTGGAGCTTTCTTT. Supplemented by reference TRBV11-2 and TRBJ1-1, the full variable domain reads EAGVAQSPRYKIIEKRQSVAFWCNPISGHATLYWYQQILGQGPKLLIQFQNNGVVDDSQLPKDRFSAERLKGVDSTLKIQPAKLEDSAVYLCASSLGPYPSGRGAFFGQGTRLTVV.

The DNA for the CDR3 is TGTGCCAGCTCACCCTTGACTAGCGGGAGCTCCTACAATGAGCAGTTCTTC. Amino acids: CASSPLTSGSSYNEQFF. V usage is TRBV18 and J usage is TRBJ2-1; 12 nucleotides agree with TRBD2. CDR3 size: 17 residues. Germline values: CDR1 KGHSH, CDR2 LQKENI. V lost 3 bases, J lost 0 bases, and 3 bases stayed unmatched.

The CDR3 reads CATRGQGYQPQHF. Written as DNA, the CDR3 is TGTGCCACCAGAGGACAGGGTTACCAGCCCCAGCATTTT. The rearrangement uses TRBV19 and TRBJ1-5; 8 bases are a match to TRBD1. The CDR3 extends over 13 amino acids. Germline CDR1 reads LNHDA; CDR2 reads SQIVND (reference sequence). The trim removed 10 bases at V and 7 bases at J, leaving 9 bases unmatched.

The chain recombines TRBV25-1 with TRBJ1-2; the match to TRBD1 covers 12 bases. Germline values: CDR1 MGHDK, CDR2 SYGVNS. The CDR3 extends over 14 amino acids. V lost 6 bases, J lost 4 bases, and 3 bases stayed unmatched. CDR3 sequence reads: CASRGTGGSYGYTF. CDR3 sequence (DNA): TGTGCCAGCAGAGGGACAGGGGGCAGCTATGGCTACACCTTC.

The chain combines TRBV28 with TRBJ2-2, with D perhaps matching TRBD2 (6 bases). From germline, CDR1 is MDHEN and CDR2 SYDVKM. CDR3 length equals 14 residues. Trimming stripped 2 bases from V and 5 bases from J, with 9 bases between. The CDR3, as DNA: TGTGCCAGCAGTTTAGTTGCGGGGACCGGGGAGCTGTTTTTT. It codes for CASSLVAGTGELFF.

The V call is TRBV6-5, the J call TRBJ1-1; D possibly corresponds to TRBD1 (6 bases). The CDR3 extends over 14 amino acids. Germline-derived CDR1 and CDR2 are MNHEY and SVGAGI. V was shortened by 6 bases and J by 0 bases, with 11 bases between the two germline ends. CDR3 residues: CASRSTGLNTEAFF. CDR3 nucleotide sequence: TGTGCCAGCAGATCGACAGGTTTGAACACTGAAGCTTTCTTT.

The V and J genes are TRBV4-3 and TRBJ1-2; maybe TRBD1 (5 bases). Trimming took 2 bases from V and 8 from J, leaving 18 bases between them. Germline V gene data show CDR1 as LGHNA and CDR2 as YSLEER. The CDR3 runs 15 residues. The CDR3 loop reads CASSQMVGEGAGYTF. The CDR3 bases are TGCGCCAGCAGCCAAATGGTAGGGGAGGGCGCGGGCTACACCTTC.

This chain joins TRBV6-6 and TRBJ1-2, with TRBD1 matching over 10 bases. J lost 6 bases, V lost 5 bases, and 6 bases had no gene match. The germline V gene encodes CDR1 MNHNY and CDR2 SVGAGI (reference sequence). This CDR3 contains 14 residues. This CDR3 is CASSPLGTGDGYTF. The CDR3 coding sequence is TGTGCCAGCAGTCCCCTCGGGACAGGGGATGGCTACACCTTC.

This chain uses TRBV6-5 with TRBJ2-7; TRBD2 is a possible D gene (5 bases). V lost 7 bases to trimming and J lost 0 bases, with 7 bases between them. Germline values: CDR1 MNHEY, CDR2 SVGAGI. CDR3 size: 12 residues. Written as DNA, the CDR3 is TGTGCCAGCACGGGGTTCTCCTACGAGCAGTACTTC. This translates into CASTGFSYEQYF.

This clone occurred once. The chain recombines TRBV10-3 with TRBJ2-5; TRBD2 matches at 13 bases. J was trimmed by 3 bases and V by 10 bases; bases with no gene match: 8. The germline V gene has CDR1 ENHRY and CDR2 SYGVKD. CDR3 length equals 15 residues. The CDR3 is CATRSTSGRKETQYF. In DNA form, the CDR3 reads TGTGCCACCAGATCGACTAGCGGGAGGAAAGAGACCCAGTACTTC.

The rearrangement uses TRBV7-8 and TRBJ1-2; D is possibly TRBD1 (6 bases). This CDR3 comprises 14 residues. The germline CDR1 and CDR2 sequences are SGHVS and FQNEAQ. V gave up 1 base and J gave up 6 bases, with 12 bases separating them. The CDR3 nucleotides are TGTGCCAGCAGCTTAGGGACAGCCTCGGATGGCTACACCTTC. Amino acid sequence: CASSLGTASDGYTF.

This clone was found once. The CDR3 nucleotides read TGTGCCAGCAGCGGGATGACAGGGTTTGAGCAGTACTTC. Its translation is CASSGMTGFEQYF. The chain carries TRBV7-8 and TRBJ2-7; 7 bases line up with TRBD1. CDR1 is SGHVS and CDR2 is FQNEAQ in the germline V gene. V shed 5 bases, J shed 7 bases, and the junction held 8 bases outside the gene matches. This CDR3 region has 13 residues.

The gene calls are TRBV5-1 and TRBJ2-2, with 13 nucleotides matching TRBD2. Germline CDR1 reads SGHRS; CDR2 reads YFSETQ. This CDR3 is built from 15 residues. Trimming took 8 bases from V and 6 from J; bases not matched to a gene: 7. The CDR3: CASIRTSGSPGELFF. CDR3 bases: TGCGCCAGTATTCGGACTAGCGGGAGTCCCGGGGAGCTGTTTTTT.

CDR3 loop: CASSLTYTGELFF. DNA for the CDR3: TGTGCCAGCAGCCTAACTTACACCGGGGAGCTGTTTTTT. The chain combines TRBV5-6 with TRBJ2-2; unclear D gene. CDR3 length: 13 residues. Germline V lookup: CDR1 SGHDT, CDR2 YYEEEE. The V and J ends lost 4 bases and 3 bases respectively, with 7 bases between them.

The chain joins TRBV5-1 to TRBJ1-2, with 8 positions matching TRBD1. Germline V gene data show CDR1 as SGHRS and CDR2 as YFSETQ. The CDR3 loop spans 15 amino acids. Germline trimming cut 4 bases from V and 8 bases from J; bases unmatched to any gene: 13. CDR3 sequence (DNA): TGCGCCAGCAGCCCACTCCAGGGGGCCGCCGGCGGCTACACCTTC. It translates to CASSPLQGAAGGYTF.

The chain employs TRBV7-2 and TRBJ2-1; D is possibly TRBD1 or TRBD2 (5 bases each). From germline, CDR1 is SGHTA and CDR2 FQGNSA. The CDR3 spans 14 residues. The V end lost 3 bases, the J end lost 3 bases, and 9 bases lay between the germline ends. The CDR3 reads CASSFRDGYNEQFF. Written as DNA, the CDR3 is TGTGCCAGCAGCTTCCGGGACGGCTACAATGAGCAGTTCTTC.

The CDR3: CASSLQTGNTGELFF. The CDR3 DNA is TGTGCCAGCAGCTTGCAGACTGGTAACACCGGGGAGCTGTTTTTT. V and J are TRBV5-5 and TRBJ2-2; D not resolved. Trimming shortened V by 1 base and J by 2 bases, and 9 bases separated the two germline ends. In germline, CDR1 is SGHKS, CDR2 YYEKEE (reference sequence). The length of the CDR3 is 15 residues.

The J gene is TRBJ2-5, the V gene TRBV5-1; 7 bases align to TRBD1. With 0 bases clipped from V and 5 bases from J, the junction kept 7 bases outside the gene matches. This CDR3 contains 15 residues. Germline-derived CDR1 and CDR2 are SGHRS and YFSETQ. The CDR3 loop reads CASSLATGTGETQYF. The CDR3 DNA follows: TGCGCCAGCAGCTTGGCGACAGGGACCGGGGAGACCCAGTACTTC.

V gene TRBV7-2 combines with J gene TRBJ2-2; 8 nucleotides line up with TRBD2. Unmatched junction bases numbered 4, after V lost 3 bases and J lost 13 bases. The CDR3 length is 12 residues. Germline CDR1 reads SGHTA; CDR2 reads FQGNSA. CDR3 residues: CASSFTGLGLFF. The CDR3 DNA follows: TGTGCCAGCAGCTTTACGGGACTAGGGCTGTTTTTT.

The rearrangement links TRBV4-3 to TRBJ2-7, with no clear D. The CDR3 length is 14 residues. Germline lookup yields CDR1 LGHNA and CDR2 YSLEER. Between the trimmed V and J ends, which lost 1 base and 5 bases, there was a span of 12 bases. CDR3 in DNA: TGCGCCAGCAGCCAAGCACCAGGCGGAGACGAGCAGTACTTC. Its protein product is CASSQAPGGDEQYF.